The 18 T cell receptor beta chains in this list originate from one sample, sequenced in a study of OX40 agonist ivuxolimab in advanced cancers. Using immunoSEQ multiplex PCR, the repertoire was profiled, and TCRdb retains in-frame clones only, with some absent. The repertoire holds some 30,000 clones, around 74% seen once, with around 12% in the top ten. The input for sequencing was CD4+ or CD8+ T cells sorted from blood, taken in a trial of the OX40 agonist ivuxolimab. All receptors derive from an adult with an advanced solid tumor such as melanoma, head and neck, liver or kidney cancer.

CDR3: CASSNTGAYEQYF. CDR3 bases: TGTGCCAGCAGTAACACAGGGGCCTACGAGCAGTACTTC. The chain is built from TRBV6-1 and TRBJ2-5, with TRBD1 matching 7 bases. Matching the DNA end better, TRBJ2-7 makes the J call doubtful. The CDR3 consists of 13 residues. Germline-derived CDR1 and CDR2 are MNHNS and SASEGT.

DNA for the CDR3: TGCGCCAGCAGCTTGTCGGGGTACGGATCTGGGGCCAACGTCCTGACTTTC. This translates into CASSLSGYGSGANVLTF. This rearrangement joins TRBV5-1 to TRBJ2-6; a possible D gene is TRBD2 (5 bases). The length of the CDR3 is 17 residues. V gave up 1 base and J gave up 1 base, with 12 bases separating them. The germline V gene encodes CDR1 SGHRS and CDR2 YFSETQ.

The rearrangement links TRBV7-9 to TRBJ2-7; D remains unclear. Trimming removed 1 base from V and 9 bases from J, with 13 bases in between. The CDR3 contains 13 residues. The germline V gene has CDR1 SEHNR and CDR2 FQNEAQ (reference sequence). The DNA of the CDR3 is TGTGCCAGCAGCTTAGGGTACGAAGGTAGGCAGTACGTC. It codes for CASSLGYEGRQYV.

The chain carries TRBV4-1 and TRBJ2-2; unclear D gene. The CDR3 runs to 14 residues. Trimming took off 1 base at V and 0 bases at J, with 3 bases between the two ends. Per germline, CDR1 MGHRA and CDR2 YSYEKL. CDR3 DNA sequence: TGCGCCAGCAGCCAAGTGGCGAACACCGGGGAGCTGTTTTTT. Its protein is CASSQVANTGELFF.

The V call is TRBV21-1, the J call TRBJ2-7; the table's D call, TRBD1, has no DNA check behind it. TRBV21-1 is described as a pseudogene. The CDR3 covers 14 residues. The CDR3 sequence is CASSKGDKGYEQYV. CDR3 sequence (DNA): TGTGCCAGCAGCAAGGGGGACAAGGGCTACGAGCAGTACGTC.

The genes are TRBV6-1 and TRBJ2-1; D uncertain. This CDR3 is built from 14 residues. Germline V gene sequence: CDR1 MNHNS, CDR2 SASEGT. With 3 bases removed from V and 5 bases from J, the gap between germline ends came to 11 bases. Here the CDR3 DNA reads TGTGCCAGCAGTGATCCGGGTTCCGACAATGAGCAGTTCTTC. Protein sequence: CASSDPGSDNEQFF.

The genes are TRBV5-1 and TRBJ2-5; D gene unclear. Germline V CDR1 and CDR2: SGHRS, YFSETQ. CDR3 length: 15 residues. V lost 0 bases, J lost 2 bases, and 11 bases lay in between. CDR3 nucleotides: TGCGCCAGCAGCTTGGGGACCGCAACTCAAGAGACCCAGTACTTC. It codes for CASSLGTATQETQYF.

V usage is TRBV7-2 and J usage is TRBJ1-1; 11 nucleotides agree with TRBD1. Germline V CDR1 and CDR2: SGHTA, FQGNSA. V trimming: 6 bases; J trimming: 5 bases; junction bases outside the gene matches: 11. The CDR3 is made up of 16 amino acids. This chain's CDR3 is CASSPTGTGGRTEAFF. The CDR3 nucleotides are TGTGCCAGCAGTCCCACCGGGACAGGGGGTCGGACTGAAGCTTTCTTT.

The chain couples TRBV18 to TRBJ1-3; D is undetermined. V was shortened by 3 bases and J by 4 bases, with 7 bases between the two germline ends. This CDR3 is 13 amino acids long. CDR1 and CDR2 (germline): KGHSH, LQKENI. The CDR3 coding sequence is TGTGCCAGCTCACCGGGTCAGGGAAACACCATATATTTT. It yields the protein CASSPGQGNTIYF.

The chain couples TRBV29-1 to TRBJ2-5; TRBD2 matches 8 bases. Per the germline V gene, CDR1 is SQVTM and CDR2 is ANQGSEA. Trimming took 7 bases from V and 2 from J; bases not matched to a gene: 12. The CDR3 spans 15 residues. In DNA form, the CDR3 reads TGCAGCGCCGGGGGTAGCGGGACAAGTCAAGAGACCCAGTACTTC. Amino acids: CSAGGSGTSQETQYF.

The V call is TRBV29-1, the J call TRBJ1-1; D may be TRBD1 (5 bases). This CDR3 contains 15 residues. Germline CDR1 and CDR2: SQVTM and ANQGSEA. V lost 6 bases and J 1 base, leaving 18 bases between the germline ends. CDR3 in DNA: TGCAGCGTCCAACCAAGTGGGGCCGGGAACACTGAAGCTTTCTTT. Amino acids: CSVQPSGAGNTEAFF. Full variable domain (missing parts from reference TRBV29-1 and TRBJ1-1): SAVISQKPSRDICQRGTSLTIQCQVDSQVTMMFWYRQQPGQSLTLIATANQGSEATYESGFVIDKFPISRPNLTFSTLTVSNMSPEDSSIYLCSVQPSGAGNTEAFFGQGTRLTVV.

This rearrangement joins TRBV7-9 to TRBJ1-3; D ambiguous. The ends were cut back, 5 bases at V and 0 bases at J, with 8 bases in the middle. The CDR3 runs to 14 residues. Germline-derived CDR1 and CDR2 are SEHNR and FQNEAQ (reference sequence). CDR3: CASSPAPSGNTIYF. The CDR3 nucleotides read TGTGCCAGCAGCCCGGCCCCCTCTGGAAACACCATATATTTT.

This clone is deemed medium-sized. The J gene is TRBJ1-6, the V gene TRBV30; D might be TRBD1 (6 bases). CDR3 size: 14 residues. V lost 8 bases and J 7 bases, leaving 18 bases between the germline ends. Germline V gene data show CDR1 as GTSNPN and CDR2 as SVGIG (reference sequence). The CDR3 loop is CAGEGGYGNSPLHF. The CDR3 nucleotides are TGTGCCGGAGAGGGGGGCTATGGAAATTCACCCCTCCACTTT.

This rearrangement joins TRBV9 to TRBJ2-5; 9 nucleotides line up with TRBD2. V shed 0 bases, J shed 5 bases, and the junction held 8 bases outside the gene matches. This CDR3 region has 16 residues. Germline V gene data show CDR1 as SGDLS and CDR2 as YYNGEE. CDR3 loop: CASSVGLAGDFETQYF. The DNA of the CDR3 is TGTGCCAGCAGCGTAGGTTTAGCGGGGGATTTTGAGACCCAGTACTTC.

In its sample, this clone was seen once. The chain employs TRBV7-2 and TRBJ2-7; TRBD2 aligns across 8 bases. CDR3 size: 18 residues. V dropped 8 bases and J dropped 4; count of bases not matched to a gene: 22. Germline V gene lookup returns CDR1 SGHTA and CDR2 FQGNSA. The chain's CDR3 is CASALIEGTGGGRYEQYF. CDR3 bases: TGTGCCAGCGCGCTAATAGAGGGGACGGGAGGGGGTCGTTACGAGCAGTACTTC.

The chain has TRBV5-4 and TRBJ1-1; the D gene is possibly TRBD1 (6 bases). There are 14 residues in the CDR3. Deletions cut 1 base from V and 5 bases from J, with 12 bases between. The germline gives CDR1 SGHNT, CDR2 YYREEE (reference sequence). The CDR3 sequence: CASSLRGSRTEAFF. DNA of the CDR3: TGTGCCAGCAGCTTGAGGGGGTCCCGGACTGAAGCTTTCTTT.

Concerning this clone itself: Its ends do not fully match the called genes, so a read error is possible. The chain joins TRBV7-9 to TRBJ2-5; 13 bases are shared with TRBD2. The CDR3 is 16 residues long. Germline CDR1 is SEHNR and CDR2 is FQNEAQ (reference sequence). For the CDR3, the DNA is TGTGCCAGCAGATTAGGGGGACTAGCGGGGTCAGAGACCCAGTACTTC. This sequence encodes CASRLGGLAGSETQYF.

The table lists this clone with a count of one. The CDR3 DNA reads TGCGCCAGCAGCTCCGTGCGGGGGACAGATACGCAGTATTTT. It encodes CASSSVRGTDTQYF. This rearrangement joins TRBV5-1 to TRBJ2-3, with TRBD2 identical over 7 bases. CDR3 length: 14 residues. Germline V CDR1 and CDR2: SGHRS, YFSETQ. The V and J ends lost 3 bases and 3 bases, in that order; junction bases with no gene match: 4.